This entry lists 25 T cell receptor beta chains sequenced from one sample in a study of blood T cell repertoires in COVID-19. Measured with immunoSEQ multiplex PCR; TCRdb has only the in-frame clones, and not every one. This sample has 150,000 or so clones; about 80% occur once, and the top ten carry 0.5% to 0.65%. Source material: peripheral blood. The receptor set was obtained from a man aged 60 to 69 with acute or convalescent COVID-19.

V usage is TRBV12-5 and J usage is TRBJ2-1; D is unclear. Looked up from germline, CDR1 is LGHNT and CDR2 is FRNRAP. This CDR3 has 12 amino acids. With 6 bases removed from V and 7 bases from J, the gap between germline ends came to 10 bases. CDR3 residues: CASGLFSNEQFF. CDR3 sequence (DNA): TGTGCTAGTGGCCTCTTTTCTAATGAGCAGTTCTTC.

The CDR3 coding sequence is TGTGCCAGTAGATCCAAGGGTGAGGGAAATTCACCCCTCCACTTT. This sequence encodes CASRSKGEGNSPLHF. The chain recombines TRBV19 with TRBJ1-6; no firm D call. Trimming pared 6 bases from V and 7 bases from J, leaving 16 bases between. Germline lookup yields CDR1 LNHDA and CDR2 SQIVND (reference sequence). The length of the CDR3 is 15 residues.

This chain uses TRBV27 with TRBJ2-5; D is uncertain. The V gene's germline CDR1 is MNHEY and CDR2 SMNVEV (reference sequence). V gave up 5 bases and J gave up 5 bases, with 12 bases separating them. This CDR3 has 13 residues. Here the CDR3 DNA reads TGTGCCAGCAGTCCTAGACGTGATGAGACCCAGTACTTC. Amino acid sequence: CASSPRRDETQYF.

A single count supports this clone. V is TRBV18 and J is TRBJ1-3; D possibly corresponds to TRBD1 (5 bases). Germline CDR1 reads KGHSH; CDR2 reads LQKENI. The germline V and J ends were trimmed by 2 bases and 4 bases, with 12 bases remaining between them. The CDR3 extends over 15 amino acids. The CDR3 DNA follows: TGTGCCAGCTCACCATTAACAGGTCTCGGAAACACCATATATTTT. Its protein is CASSPLTGLGNTIYF.

V is TRBV30 and J is TRBJ1-4; TRBD1 might be the D (5 bases). The V and J ends lost 0 bases and 4 bases respectively, with 9 bases between them. CDR1 GTSNPN and CDR2 SVGIG come from the germline V gene (reference sequence). The CDR3 has 14 residues. Here the CDR3 DNA reads TGTGCCTGGAGTGTGAGGCAGGGTAATGAAAAACTGTTTTTT. This codes for CAWSVRQGNEKLFF.

This clone has just one count. The chain recombines TRBV6-1 with TRBJ2-2; TRBD2 aligns across 9 bases. J gave up 4 bases and V 2 bases, and 20 bases lay outside the gene matches. The germline gives CDR1 MNHNS, CDR2 SASEGT. CDR3 length: 21 amino acids. The CDR3 nucleotides are TGTGCCAGCAGTGAATCGGGGGCTCGCGGGGGGGCCCCCGGGGGCACCGGGGAGCTGTTTTTT. This encodes CASSESGARGGAPGGTGELFF.

The chain recombines TRBV5-1 with TRBJ1-4, with D uncertain. V dropped 0 bases and J dropped 10 bases, with 13 bases sitting between them. The CDR3 is 14 residues long. From germline, CDR1 is SGHRS and CDR2 YFSETQ. CDR3 sequence reads: CASSLDGPGRKLFF. The CDR3 DNA reads as TGCGCCAGCAGCTTGGATGGGCCCGGGAGAAAACTGTTTTTT.

This clone was seen once. The rearrangement uses TRBV7-3 and TRBJ2-2, with D possibly being TRBD1 (6 bases). Germline V gives CDR1 SGHTA, CDR2 FQGTGA. CDR3 length equals 17 residues. V gave up 5 bases and J gave up 0 bases, with 16 bases separating them. CDR3 region: CASSPNPTGTNTGELFF. In DNA, the CDR3 is TGTGCCAGCAGCCCGAATCCGACAGGCACGAACACCGGGGAGCTGTTTTTT.

The chain couples TRBV2 to TRBJ2-4; D is perhaps TRBD2 (6 bases). Germline assignment: CDR1 SNHLY and CDR2 FYNNEI. The CDR3 length is 15 residues. V was trimmed by 1 base and J by 8 bases, leaving 15 bases between them. The DNA of the CDR3 is TGTGCCAGCAGTGAAGTCGGGGGTTCAAAGTACATTCAGTACTTC. Its translation is CASSEVGGSKYIQYF.

J is TRBJ1-4 and V is TRBV2; 8 bases agree with TRBD1. The CDR3 has 15 residues. The J segment lost 7 bases and the V segment lost 8 bases, leaving 12 bases of the junction unmatched. Germline CDR1 is SNHLY and CDR2 is FYNNEI. CDR3 nucleotide sequence: TGTGCCAGCGCCCAGGACAGGGCCTACAGTGAAAAACTGTTTTTT. Its protein product is CASAQDRAYSEKLFF. Full variable domain (remainder filled in from reference TRBV2 and TRBJ1-4): EPEVTQTPSHQVTQMGQEVILRCVPISNHLYFYWYRQILGQKVEFLVSFYNNEISEKSEIFDDQFSVERPDGSNFTLKIRSTKLEDSAMYFCASAQDRAYSEKLFFGSGTQLSVL.

Points on this clone: The same CDR3 arises from other DNA sequences in this sample as well. The V and J genes are TRBV18 and TRBJ2-1, with 11 bases matching TRBD1. In germline, CDR1 is KGHSH, CDR2 LQKENI. V lost 2 bases to trimming and J lost 3 bases; unmatched junction nucleotides: 0. This CDR3 has 15 residues. The CDR3 here is CASSPGTGGYNEQFF. The DNA for the CDR3 is TGTGCCAGCTCACCAGGGACAGGGGGCTACAATGAGCAGTTCTTC.

The chain combines TRBV14 with TRBJ2-7, with a possible D match to TRBD2 (5 bases). This CDR3 region has 16 residues. Germline V gene lookup returns CDR1 SGHDN and CDR2 FVKESK. Trimming pared 2 bases from V and 0 bases from J, leaving 14 bases between. CDR3 bases: TGTGCCAGCAGCCAACGTGAGGGATTTAGCTCCTACGAGCAGTACTTC. Translating gives CASSQREGFSSYEQYF.

The V gene is TRBV7-9, the J gene TRBJ2-5, with D uncertain. The CDR3 is 11 residues long. The V and J ends lost 5 bases and 5 bases respectively, with 6 bases between them. Germline lookup yields CDR1 SEHNR and CDR2 FQNEAQ (reference sequence). The CDR3: CASSPGETQYF. The CDR3 nucleotides read TGTGCCAGCAGCCCCGGGGAGACCCAGTACTTC.

The chain recombines TRBV28 with TRBJ2-3; maybe TRBD2 (6 bases). Germline-derived CDR1 and CDR2 are MDHEN and SYDVKM. V was pared by 5 bases and J by 1 base, with 10 bases between. The CDR3 is 14 amino acids. CDR3 loop: CASSTPSGTDTQYF. The CDR3 DNA reads TGTGCCAGCAGTACGCCTAGCGGCACAGATACGCAGTATTTT. Using reference TRBV28 and TRBJ2-3 for the parts outside the CDR3, the full variable domain is DVKVTQSSRYLVKRTGEKVFLECVQDMDHENMFWYRQDPGLGLRLIYFSYDVKMKEKGDIPEGYSVSREKKERFSLILESASTNQTSMYLCASSTPSGTDTQYFGPGTRLTVL.

The V gene is TRBV7-2, the J gene TRBJ1-5, with TRBD1 matching over 7 bases. The CDR3 covers 14 residues. V shed 5 bases and J 7 bases; nucleotides not matched to a gene: 8. Germline assignment: CDR1 SGHTA and CDR2 FQGNSA. CDR3 residues: CASSLDRASQPQHF. DNA of the CDR3: TGTGCCAGCAGCCTCGACAGGGCATCACAGCCCCAGCATTTT.

This chain links TRBV10-3 with TRBJ2-3; D possibly corresponds to TRBD1 (6 bases). Germline V gives CDR1 ENHRY, CDR2 SYGVKD. The CDR3 length is 15 residues. Trimming took 4 bases from V and 0 from J, leaving 11 bases between them. The CDR3 protein is CAISGTGMSTDTQYF. The CDR3 region has the DNA TGTGCCATCAGTGGAACAGGGATGAGCACAGATACGCAGTATTTT.

This clone was observed a handful of times. The rearrangement uses TRBV15 and TRBJ1-3; perhaps TRBD1 as D (6 bases). The CDR3 runs 15 residues. From germline, CDR1 is LNHNV and CDR2 YYDKDF (reference sequence). The V gene lost 5 bases and the J gene lost 0 bases, with 11 bases spanning the gap. CDR3: CATSDGTLSGNTIYF. The CDR3 DNA is TGTGCCACCAGCGACGGGACACTCTCTGGAAACACCATATATTTT.

V usage is TRBV6-5 and J usage is TRBJ1-3, with 8 bases aligning to TRBD1. The CDR3 is 16 amino acids. Germline V CDR1 and CDR2: MNHEY, SVGAGI. J lost 2 bases, V lost 4 bases, and 7 bases had no gene match. CDR3 residues: CASSSGTGLPGNTIYF. Here the CDR3 DNA reads TGTGCCAGCAGTTCCGGGACAGGCCTTCCTGGAAACACCATATATTTT.

V is TRBV5-5 and J is TRBJ2-7; 9 nucleotides match TRBD1. The CDR3 totals 16 residues. Trimming removed 0 bases from V and 4 bases from J; junction bases left unmatched: 8. CDR1 is SGHKS and CDR2 is YYEKEE in the germline V gene (reference sequence). The CDR3, as DNA: TGTGCCAGCAGCTTGGCGATAGGGACAGGGAAGTACGAGCAGTACTTC. Its protein is CASSLAIGTGKYEQYF.

The chain has TRBV19 and TRBJ2-7; 10 positions agree with TRBD2. V lost 3 bases to trimming and J lost 1 base; unmatched junction nucleotides: 3. Germline V gives CDR1 LNHDA, CDR2 SQIVND (reference sequence). The CDR3 loop spans 15 amino acids. The CDR3 nucleotides read TGTGCCAGTAGTATTACTAGCGGGATTTCCTACGAGCAGTACTTC. Translation: CASSITSGISYEQYF.

This chain joins TRBV7-2 and TRBJ1-3, with D possibly TRBD1 on 5 matching bases. Between the trimmed V and J ends, which lost 1 base and 3 bases, there was a span of 19 bases. The CDR3 is 18 residues long. CDR1 SGHTA and CDR2 FQGNSA come from the germline V gene. CDR3 loop: CASSLDPMWGRGGNTIYF. The CDR3 DNA reads TGTGCCAGCAGCTTAGACCCCATGTGGGGAAGGGGTGGAAACACCATATATTTT.

The chain uses TRBV6-2 or TRBV6-3 and TRBJ2-7; the match to TRBD2 covers 7 bases. The CDR3 runs to 19 residues. Germline V gives CDR1 MNHEY, CDR2 SVGEGT. V shed 4 bases, J shed 3 bases, and the junction held 21 bases outside the gene matches. The CDR3 reads CASSWEGGGARPAFYEQYF. The CDR3 DNA sequence: TGTGCCAGCAGTTGGGAGGGTGGAGGGGCGCGGCCGGCGTTCTACGAGCAGTACTTC.

In nucleotides, the CDR3 is TGTGCCAGCAGTGAGGGGGCCCCCCTCTACGAGCAGTACTTC. Amino acids: CASSEGAPLYEQYF. The rearrangement uses TRBV6-1 and TRBJ2-7, with D possibly TRBD1 on 6 matching bases. There are 14 residues in the CDR3. Between the trimmed V and J ends, which lost 3 bases and 3 bases, there was a span of 12 bases. Germline CDR1 reads MNHNS; CDR2 reads SASEGT.

This clone was picked up one time. The rearrangement joins TRBV2 to TRBJ2-1; D perhaps matches TRBD1 (5 bases). The CDR3 is 13 amino acids. The germline V gene encodes CDR1 SNHLY and CDR2 FYNNEI. Trimming removed 8 bases from V and 3 bases from J, with 11 bases in between. CDR3: CASGARGYNEQFF. The CDR3 region has the DNA TGTGCCAGCGGGGCACGCGGCTACAATGAGCAGTTCTTC.

This clone has more than one count but fewer than ten. The gene calls are TRBV11-1 and TRBJ1-4, with D unclear. V lost 1 base to trimming and J lost 8 bases, with 8 bases between them. The CDR3 is made up of 13 amino acids. The germline V gene has CDR1 SGHAT and CDR2 FQDESV (reference sequence). The CDR3 is CASSLGSREKLFF. The DNA of the CDR3 is TGTGCCAGCAGCTTAGGCTCCAGGGAAAAACTGTTTTTT.